The rows below give T cell receptor beta chains drawn from one sample of a study of read filtering for tumor transcriptome and immune sequencing. TCRdb fed the reads into MiXCR, producing one record per CDR3 protein. Altogether around 50,000 distinct CDR3 sequences are present, 12% being singletons, with the ten largest covering around 16%. The sample comprised a population of CD138-negative cells sorted from bone marrow. Receptors were obtained from a donor aged 40 or over with multiple myeloma. Both conserved end residues are part of each CDR3. A D gene is named only where the DNA matches it firmly. Size is stated for part of the rows, as once, few or many counts, or as a class when the clone is expanded.

V: TRBV29-1
size: few
J: TRBJ1-3
D: -
DNA: TGCAGCGTTGAATTGATTGGAAACACCATATATTTT
CDR3: CSVELIGNTIYF

V: TRBV6-1
size: -
J: TRBJ2-5
D: -
DNA: TGTGCCAGCAAAAGGGGGGGAGGAGAGACCCAGTACTTC
CDR3: CASKRGGGETQYF

V: TRBV6-5
size: many
J: TRBJ2-1
D: TRBD2
DNA: TGTGCCAGCAGTCTGAGCGGGGGGCGCTACAATGAGCAGTTCTTC
CDR3: CASSLSGGRYNEQFF

V: TRBV3-1
size: many
J: TRBJ1-4
D: -
DNA: TGTGCCAGCAGCCGTCGACAGACTAATGAAAAACTGTTTTTT
CDR3: CASSRRQTNEKLFF

V: TRBV2
size: many
J: TRBJ1-1
D: -
DNA: TGTGCCAGCAGTGAGTCGGTGAACACTGAAGCTTTCTTT
CDR3: CASSESVNTEAFF

V: TRBV3-1
size: many
J: TRBJ2-2
D: -
DNA: TGTGCCAGCAGCCAAGCGGCCGTCACAGCGAACACCGGGGAGCTGTTTTTT
CDR3: CASSQAAVTANTGELFF

V: TRBV6-6
size: many
J: TRBJ2-5
D: -
DNA: TGTGCCAGCAGTACCGGGACAACAGAGACCCAGTACTTC
CDR3: CASSTGTTETQYF

V: TRBV6-6
size: many
J: TRBJ1-5
D: TRBD1
DNA: TGTGCCAGCAGTTCACCAATCCCGGGACAGTTTAATCAGCCCCAGCATTTT
CDR3: CASSSPIPGQFNQPQHF

V: TRBV4-1
size: many
J: TRBJ2-1
D: -
DNA: TGCGCCAGCAGCCAGGAGGGGACAGAGCAGTTCTTC
CDR3: CASSQEGTEQFF

V: TRBV18
size: many
J: TRBJ1-3
D: -
DNA: TGTGCCAGCTCACCACCAAATACGGCAGTCAGCTCTGGAAACACCATATATTTT
CDR3: CASSPPNTAVSSGNTIYF

V: TRBV7-3
size: many
J: TRBJ2-1
D: -
DNA: TGTGCCAGCAGCTCCGGGACGGCCAATGAGCAGTTCTTC
CDR3: CASSSGTANEQFF

V: TRBV28
size: many
J: TRBJ1-4
D: -
DNA: TGTGCCAGCAGTTTTCGCCCCCCGGGTAGGACTAATGAAAAACTGTTTTTT
CDR3: CASSFRPPGRTNEKLFF

V: TRBV19
size: few
J: TRBJ2-6
D: TRBD1
DNA: TGTGCCACCGGAGAGAGAAGACAGGGACAACGGCAGGGGGGGGCCAACGTCCTGACTTTC
CDR3: CATGERRQGQRQGGANVLTF

V: TRBV3-1
size: many
J: TRBJ2-3
D: -
DNA: TGTGCCAGCAGCACAACAAGGGACGGTACGCAGTATTTT
CDR3: CASSTTRDGTQYF

V: TRBV5-1
size: many
J: TRBJ2-5
D: -
DNA: TGCGCCAGCAGCTTGGGATCCGCCTTGGGGGAGACCCAGTACTTC
CDR3: CASSLGSALGETQYF

V: TRBV12-3/TRBV12-4
size: many
J: TRBJ1-5
D: TRBD1
DNA: TGTGCCAGCAGTTTACGGTGGAGGGGGCTACGCTATAGCAATCAGCCCCAGCATTTT
CDR3: CASSLRWRGLRYSNQPQHF

V: TRBV19
size: many
J: TRBJ2-1
D: -
DNA: TGTGCCAGTAGTTCTAAGGGCGATGAGCAGTTCTTC
CDR3: CASSSKGDEQFF

V: TRBV29-1
size: medium-sized
J: TRBJ2-1
D: -
DNA: TGCAGCACGGACTACTACAATGAGCAGTTCTTC
CDR3: CSTDYYNEQFF

V: TRBV7-9
size: many
J: TRBJ1-1
D: -
DNA: TGTGCCAGCAGCCCAGGTGGCACTGAAGCTTTCTTT
CDR3: CASSPGGTEAFF